These T cell receptor beta chains were read from a single sample in a study of Ad26.COV2.S vaccination and SARS-CoV-2 variants. Repertoires were generated with immunoSEQ multiplex PCR, while TCRdb's copy carries only in-frame clones and drops some. The repertoire has about 470,000 clones, less than 95% of them found once; the top ten carry approximately 4.3%. The source material was peripheral blood, sampled in a trial of Ad26.COV2.S vaccine versus placebo. The receptors stem from a person aged 18-65 years who received the Ad26.COV2.S COVID-19 vaccine or a placebo. Each CDR3 is given without its conserved first and last residue. A D gene is named only where the DNA matches it firmly.

V gene: TRBV30
J gene: TRBJ2-5
D gene: TRBD1
CDR3 protein: AWNRGWETQY

V gene: TRBV28
J gene: TRBJ1-5
D gene: TRBD1
CDR3 protein: ASSPGTGERRQPQH

V gene: TRBV7-9
J gene: TRBJ2-3
D gene: .
CDR3 protein: ASSFSARHGSLDTQY

V gene: TRBV7-2
J gene: TRBJ1-5
D gene: .
CDR3 protein: ASSSQDGPNQPQH

V gene: TRBV7-6
J gene: TRBJ2-6
D gene: .
CDR3 protein: ASSPTEPSGANVLT

V gene: TRBV6-5
J gene: TRBJ1-4
D gene: .
CDR3 protein: ASGRGNEKLF

V gene: TRBV7-2
J gene: TRBJ1-2
D gene: TRBD1
CDR3 protein: ASSSRDSSYGYT

V gene: TRBV21-1
J gene: TRBJ2-5
D gene: .
CDR3 protein: ASSSTRYQETQY

V gene: TRBV5-1
J gene: TRBJ2-5
D gene: .
CDR3 protein: ASSPIMGLQYQETQY

V gene: TRBV14
J gene: TRBJ2-1
D gene: TRBD1
CDR3 protein: ASSQMGTGYNEQF

V gene: TRBV28
J gene: TRBJ2-3
D gene: .
CDR3 protein: ASSILTGTTQY

V gene: TRBV19
J gene: TRBJ1-2
D gene: .
CDR3 protein: ASSQSWQTTLYGYT

V gene: TRBV4-2
J gene: TRBJ2-3
D gene: TRBD2
CDR3 protein: ASSLAGGYTDTQY

V gene: TRBV28
J gene: TRBJ1-2
D gene: .
CDR3 protein: ATFNYGYT

V gene: TRBV19
J gene: TRBJ1-4
D gene: TRBD1
CDR3 protein: ASSQQGTNEKLF

V gene: TRBV19
J gene: TRBJ2-7
D gene: TRBD2
CDR3 protein: ATRGLAGDEQY

V gene: TRBV15
J gene: TRBJ1-5
D gene: .
CDR3 protein: ATSRVGNQPQH

V gene: TRBV2
J gene: TRBJ2-5
D gene: TRBD2
CDR3 protein: ASSKRLAGDQETQY

V gene: TRBV24-1
J gene: TRBJ2-1
D gene: .
CDR3 protein: ATSDTSDNEQF

V gene: TRBV19
J gene: TRBJ2-5
D gene: .
CDR3 protein: ASSIAGRQETQY

V gene: TRBV5-1
J gene: TRBJ2-1
D gene: TRBD2
CDR3 protein: ASSLVSGSWHEQF

V gene: TRBV15
J gene: TRBJ2-1
D gene: TRBD1
CDR3 protein: ATSRGTGGNEQF

V gene: TRBV6-5
J gene: TRBJ2-5
D gene: .
CDR3 protein: ASSSLGNGQETQY

V gene: TRBV27
J gene: TRBJ1-2
D gene: .
CDR3 protein: ASSLSSEGNYGYT

V gene: TRBV29-1
J gene: TRBJ2-7
D gene: TRBD2
CDR3 protein: SVGREGRGPFEQY

V gene: TRBV4-3
J gene: TRBJ1-2
D gene: TRBD1
CDR3 protein: ASSQDHRGGYGYT

V gene: TRBV5-1
J gene: TRBJ2-7
D gene: .
CDR3 protein: ASSLAPSTGSYEQY

V gene: TRBV7-9
J gene: TRBJ2-6
D gene: TRBD1
CDR3 protein: ASSQAGQGNSGANVLT

V gene: TRBV6-6
J gene: TRBJ1-3
D gene: .
CDR3 protein: ASSYSSSISGNTIY

V gene: TRBV25-1
J gene: TRBJ1-1
D gene: TRBD1
CDR3 protein: ASTRSTGLNTEAF

V gene: TRBV7-9
J gene: TRBJ1-1
D gene: .
CDR3 protein: ASSRDSMNTEAF

V gene: TRBV27
J gene: TRBJ1-1
D gene: TRBD1
CDR3 protein: ASSLVVGTGEAF

V gene: TRBV4-1
J gene: TRBJ2-3
D gene: .
CDR3 protein: ASSQGALSTDTQY

V gene: TRBV28
J gene: TRBJ1-3
D gene: .
CDR3 protein: ASSPRTVSGNTIY

V gene: TRBV5-1
J gene: TRBJ2-3
D gene: .
CDR3 protein: ASRLWGGDTQY

V gene: TRBV4-1
J gene: TRBJ2-1
D gene: .
CDR3 protein: ASSQDYSSSYNEQF

V gene: TRBV7-6
J gene: TRBJ2-7
D gene: .
CDR3 protein: ASSLGAQGPYEQY

V gene: TRBV7-3
J gene: TRBJ2-7
D gene: .
CDR3 protein: ASSLTPVYEQY